The 28 T cell receptor beta chains presented below share a single source sample, sequenced in a study of human thymus T cells. Corrective heart surgery yielded resections, and these provided the thymus tissue. Sequencing used immunoSEQ multiplex PCR; TCRdb keeps in-frame clones, though not all of them. Found here are about 78,000 clones, just over 95% of them singletons; the top ten hold under 0.035%. Sample: thymus tissue. These receptors were taken from a boy under two years old with a congenital heart defect but otherwise immunologically healthy.

The chain links TRBV27 to TRBJ2-2; TRBD2 matches 11 bases. The CDR3 totals 16 residues. Per the germline V gene, CDR1 is MNHEY and CDR2 is SMNVEV (reference sequence). Trimming cost V 4 bases and J 5 bases; bases outside gene matches: 6. Written as DNA, the CDR3 is TGTGCCAGCAGTTCAATAGCGGGAGGGCCAACCGGGGAGCTGTTTTTT. Its protein product is CASSSIAGGPTGELFF.

The CDR3 region is CASSSHPARRPSYNEQFF. Here the CDR3 DNA reads TGTGCCAGCAGCTCGCACCCAGCTCGCCGCCCCTCCTACAATGAGCAGTTCTTC. The chain uses TRBV5-8 and TRBJ2-1; D gene uncertain. The V gene lost 3 bases and the J gene lost 0 bases, with 19 bases spanning the gap. Germline V gene data show CDR1 as SGHTS and CDR2 as YDEGEE. The CDR3 covers 18 residues.

V usage is TRBV25-1 and J usage is TRBJ2-1, with 8 bases fitting TRBD1. The CDR3 spans 16 residues. After removal of 7 bases from V and 9 bases from J, the junction contained 17 bases not matched to a gene. In germline, CDR1 is MGHDK, CDR2 SYGVNS. The CDR3: CASTSLARTGKGEQFF. The CDR3 DNA sequence: TGTGCCAGCACCAGTCTAGCCCGGACAGGGAAGGGTGAGCAGTTCTTC.

The chain links TRBV7-9 to TRBJ2-5; possible D gene TRBD2, 5 bases. CDR1 SEHNR and CDR2 FQNEAQ come from the germline V gene (reference sequence). The CDR3 runs 13 residues. Trimming pared 0 bases from V and 11 bases from J, leaving 13 bases between. Here the CDR3 reads CASSLALAGEQYF. The CDR3 nucleotides read TGTGCCAGCAGCTTAGCGTTAGCCGGGGAGCAGTACTTC.

The J gene is TRBJ2-3, the V gene TRBV5-5, with 9 bases matching TRBD2. CDR1 and CDR2 (germline): SGHKS, YYEKEE (reference sequence). Unmatched junction bases numbered 5, after V lost 0 bases and J lost 0 bases. This CDR3 contains 17 residues. The CDR3 reads CASSLVLAGTSTDTQYF. The DNA for the CDR3 is TGTGCCAGCAGCTTGGTGCTAGCGGGGACTAGCACAGATACGCAGTATTTT.

The chain links TRBV5-5 to TRBJ2-7; D may be TRBD1 or TRBD2 (6 bases each). The ends were cut back, 4 bases at V and 0 bases at J, with 14 bases in the middle. Looked up from germline, CDR1 is SGHKS and CDR2 is YYEKEE (reference sequence). CDR3 length equals 15 residues. CDR3 protein: CASSNTGAYSYEQYF. The CDR3 DNA is TGTGCCAGCAGCAATACGGGGGCCTACTCCTACGAGCAGTACTTC.

The chain combines TRBV4-1 with TRBJ2-4; the D gene is possibly TRBD1 (6 bases). CDR1 MGHRA and CDR2 YSYEKL come from the germline V gene. V shed 0 bases and J shed 4 bases, with 16 bases lying between them. This CDR3 comprises 17 residues. CDR3 coding DNA: TGCGCCAGCAGCCAAGATCGGACCAGGGGCTTAAAAAACATTCAGTACTTC. It translates to CASSQDRTRGLKNIQYF.

The chain is built from TRBV13 and TRBJ1-4; a weak D match, TRBD1 (6 bases). The CDR3 has 15 residues. The V end lost 3 bases, the J end lost 7 bases, and 15 bases lay between the germline ends. The germline V gene has CDR1 PRHDT and CDR2 FYEKMQ (reference sequence). In DNA form, the CDR3 reads TGTGCCAGCAGCTTCGGACAGCCCTTATCTGAAAAACTGTTTTTT. Amino acids: CASSFGQPLSEKLFF.

The rearrangement joins TRBV28 to TRBJ1-1; D is unclear. Trimming took 4 bases from V and 0 from J, leaving 18 bases between them. Per germline, CDR1 MDHEN and CDR2 SYDVKM. The CDR3 is 17 amino acids. Here the CDR3 DNA reads TGTGCCAGCAGTTCAGCGCCACAGTTAAGTATGAACACTGAAGCTTTCTTT. Translated: CASSSAPQLSMNTEAFF.

The gene calls are TRBV6-5 and TRBJ2-1, with D possibly matching TRBD2 (6 bases). Germline V gene data show CDR1 as MNHEY and CDR2 as SVGAGI. This CDR3 comprises 14 residues. V dropped 2 bases and J dropped 8 bases, with 13 bases sitting between them. The CDR3 sequence: CASSYRDFSDEQFF. Here the CDR3 DNA reads TGTGCCAGCAGTTACAGGGACTTTAGCGATGAGCAGTTCTTC.

This sequence joins TRBV5-4 and TRBJ2-3; 14 bases fit TRBD2. V lost 4 bases and J lost 1; bases outside the gene matches: 11. This CDR3 has 19 amino acids. The germline V gene has CDR1 SGHNT and CDR2 YYREEE (reference sequence). The CDR3 protein is CASSPGLAGERGGTDTQYF. DNA of the CDR3: TGTGCCAGCAGCCCGGGACTAGCGGGAGAGAGGGGGGGCACAGATACGCAGTATTTT.

V gene TRBV6-1 combines with J gene TRBJ2-5; 9 bases match TRBD1. Trimming took 6 bases from V and 6 from J; bases not matched to a gene: 11. This CDR3 comprises 15 residues. Per the germline V gene, CDR1 is MNHNS and CDR2 is SASEGT. CDR3 sequence: CASSERTGVMQTQYF. CDR3 DNA: TGTGCCAGCAGCGAAAGGACAGGGGTTATGCAGACCCAGTACTTC.

The rearrangement joins TRBV5-6 to TRBJ2-1; the D gene is possibly TRBD1 (6 bases). V lost 1 base, J lost 1 base, and 6 bases lay in between. The CDR3 is made up of 14 amino acids. Germline V CDR1 and CDR2: SGHDT, YYEEEE. CDR3 loop: CASSLTGSYNEQFF. CDR3 bases: TGTGCCAGCAGCTTGACAGGGTCCTACAATGAGCAGTTCTTC.

V usage is TRBV11-3 and J usage is TRBJ2-3; 11 positions agree with TRBD2. Germline CDR1 and CDR2: SGHNT and YENEEA. CDR3 length equals 13 residues. J gave up 7 bases and V 8 bases, and 5 bases lay outside the gene matches. The CDR3 DNA reads TGTGCCAGCGCGACTAGCGGGGTGTATACGCAGTATTTT. It yields the protein CASATSGVYTQYF.

The V call is TRBV7-9, the J call TRBJ1-2; no clear D gene. Germline V gene lookup returns CDR1 SEHNR and CDR2 FQNEAQ (reference sequence). There are 16 residues in the CDR3. Trimming left V 0 bases short and J 4 bases short, with 15 bases between. CDR3 coding DNA: TGTGCCAGCAGCTTAGCTTACGGGTGCCCACCCTATGGCTACACCTTC. As protein: CASSLAYGCPPYGYTF.

The chain links TRBV29-1 to TRBJ2-7; D perhaps matches TRBD1 (5 bases). Per germline, CDR1 SQVTM and CDR2 ANQGSEA. V gave up 5 bases and J gave up 2 bases, with 7 bases separating them. The CDR3 runs to 11 residues. The CDR3 DNA reads as TGCAGCGTTCTGACAGCCTACGAGCAGTACTTC. Translated: CSVLTAYEQYF.

The chain uses TRBV14 and TRBJ2-7, with TRBD1 matching 8 bases. The germline V gene has CDR1 SGHDN and CDR2 FVKESK. This CDR3 spans 18 amino acids. With V trimmed by 0 bases and J by 3 bases, 13 bases remained unmatched. The CDR3 sequence: CASSQDWIQGVTFYEQYF. The CDR3, as DNA: TGTGCCAGCAGCCAAGATTGGATACAGGGGGTGACGTTCTACGAGCAGTACTTC.

The chain uses TRBV5-6 and TRBJ1-5, with D hard to call. Germline CDR1 is SGHDT and CDR2 is YYEEEE. This CDR3 has 15 amino acids. V lost 2 bases, J lost 2 bases, and 11 bases lay in between. The CDR3 DNA follows: TGTGCCAGCAGCTTCGGGTTCTGGGGCAATCAGCCCCAGCATTTT. As protein: CASSFGFWGNQPQHF.

This chain joins TRBV29-1 and TRBJ2-7, with D unclear. V lost 5 bases and J 0 bases, leaving 17 bases between the germline ends. The germline CDR1 and CDR2 sequences are SQVTM and ANQGSEA. The CDR3 covers 15 residues. This CDR3 reads CSVCSGQPSSYEQYF. CDR3 bases: TGCAGCGTTTGTTCGGGTCAACCGAGCTCCTACGAGCAGTACTTC.

The chain couples TRBV11-3 to TRBJ1-1; 12 bases line up with TRBD1. This CDR3 region has 15 residues. V trimming: 5 bases; J trimming: 11 bases; junction bases outside the gene matches: 12. Germline loops: CDR1 SGHNT, CDR2 YENEEA. The CDR3 sequence is CASSQSNRDRGQAFF. The CDR3 DNA reads TGTGCCAGCAGCCAATCGAACCGGGACAGGGGGCAGGCTTTCTTT. The variable domain in full, with the rest retrieved from reference TRBV11-3 and TRBJ1-1, is EAGVVQSPRYKIIEKKQPVAFWCNPISGHNTLYWYLQNLGQGPELLIRYENEEAVDDSQLPKDRFSAERLKGVDSTLKIQPAELGDSAVYLCASSQSNRDRGQAFFGQGTRLTVV.

The chain recombines TRBV5-4 with TRBJ1-4, with 7 bases lining up with TRBD1. The CDR3 sequence is 17 residues long. Per the germline V gene, CDR1 is SGHNT and CDR2 is YYREEE (reference sequence). J was trimmed by 7 bases and V by 4 bases; bases with no gene match: 16. The CDR3 coding sequence is TGTGCCAGCAGCCTATCGTCCGGGACAGAGGGTGCTGAAAAACTGTTTTTT. The encoded protein is CASSLSSGTEGAEKLFF.

The J gene is TRBJ1-6, the V gene TRBV4-2; D unclear. Per the germline V gene, CDR1 is LGHNA and CDR2 is YNFKEQ. The CDR3 contains 13 residues. V lost 0 bases to trimming and J lost 13 bases, with 10 bases between them. CDR3 nucleotides: TGTGCCAGCAGCCAAGACCAAGGGTCTCCCCTCCACTTT. The encoded protein is CASSQDQGSPLHF.

This rearrangement joins TRBV19 to TRBJ2-7; TRBD2 might be the D (5 bases). CDR3 length: 16 amino acids. With 5 bases removed from V and 7 bases from J, the gap between germline ends came to 24 bases. From germline, CDR1 is LNHDA and CDR2 SQIVND (reference sequence). CDR3 amino acids: CASSLLVGEEVREQYF. Written as DNA, the CDR3 is TGTGCCAGTAGTCTTCTGGTGGGAGAAGAGGTGAGGGAGCAGTACTTC.

The J gene is TRBJ2-2, the V gene TRBV27; 7 bases fit TRBD2. Germline V gene data show CDR1 as MNHEY and CDR2 as SMNVEV (reference sequence). The trim removed 7 bases at V and 2 bases at J, leaving 13 bases unmatched. The CDR3 covers 17 residues. CDR3 bases: TGTGCCAGCACCCCTTTAGCGGGTCCAGTAAACACCGGGGAGCTGTTTTTT. This encodes CASTPLAGPVNTGELFF.

This sequence joins TRBV5-6 and TRBJ1-2, with 9 bases matching TRBD1. J was trimmed by 8 bases and V by 5 bases; bases with no gene match: 16. In germline, CDR1 is SGHDT, CDR2 YYEEEE. The CDR3 contains 16 residues. CDR3 DNA: TGTGCCAGCAGATCGGGACAGGGACAGAAATCGGGGGGCTACACCTTC. It encodes CASRSGQGQKSGGYTF. Drawing the rest from reference TRBV5-6 and TRBJ1-2, the complete variable domain is DAGVTQSPTHLIKTRGQQVTLRCSPKSGHDTVSWYQQALGQGPQFIFQYYEEEERQRGNFPDRFSGHQFPNYSSELNVNALLLGDSALYLCASRSGQGQKSGGYTFGSGTRLTVV.

This chain uses TRBV5-1 with TRBJ2-2; D perhaps matches TRBD1 (5 bases). This CDR3 is built from 14 residues. Germline V CDR1 and CDR2: SGHRS, YFSETQ. Trimming removed 5 bases from V and 1 base from J, with 9 bases in between. CDR3 nucleotides: TGCGCCAGCAGTTTAGGACAGAACACCGGGGAGCTGTTTTTT. Encoded protein: CASSLGQNTGELFF.

This chain links TRBV30 with TRBJ1-4, with a possible D match to TRBD1 (5 bases). The CDR3 covers 17 residues. Looked up from germline, CDR1 is GTSNPN and CDR2 is SVGIG (reference sequence). V lost 3 bases and J 7 bases, leaving 24 bases between the germline ends. The CDR3 DNA reads TGTGCCTGGAGCCCCACCCAATGGCTGACGGGGGGTGAAAAACTGTTTTTT. Encoded protein: CAWSPTQWLTGGEKLFF.

The table lists this clone with a count of one. The chain joins TRBV4-1 to TRBJ1-6; D unclear. The CDR3 runs to 15 residues. Germline assignment: CDR1 MGHRA and CDR2 YSYEKL. Trimming cost V 3 bases and J 6 bases, with 12 bases left between them. CDR3 bases: TGCGCCAGCAGCCACATATTCGGCCTTAATTCACCCCTCCACTTT. Translating it yields CASSHIFGLNSPLHF.